This TCR beta chain is from a study of T cells in localized non-small cell lung cancer. The CDR3 has 15 amino acids. Germline V gene data show CDR1 as MNHEY and CDR2 as SVGAGI. V was pared by 0 bases and J by 3 bases, with 8 bases between. This clone has a single count. The assay was immunoSEQ multiplex PCR, and TCRdb's table has in-frame clones only and misses some. The sample holds over 70,000 clones, 86% seen once. This specimen was peripheral blood, taken before any cancer treatment. The V call is TRBV6-5, the J call TRBJ2-2; D gene unclear. The source of this sequence is a male donor older than 55 with stage III squamous cell lung carcinoma. The CDR3, as DNA: TGTGCCAGCAGTTACTCGTATCGCGACACCGGGGAGCTGTTTTTT. It translates to CASSYSYRDTGELFF.